Below, 18 T cell receptor beta chains from the same sample are listed, as sequenced in a study of shared clonotypes between healthy human individuals. The repertoire was sequenced with immunoSEQ multiplex PCR; TCRdb's copy has only in-frame clones and lacks some. The sample holds 2 million to 2.5 million clones; approximately 94% are singletons and the top ten take 0.13%. Sequenced sample: naive CD4+ T cells sorted from blood. Subset noted: CD45RA+ positively selected. These receptors came from a man aged 18 to 29 in good health.

The chain links TRBV5-4 to TRBJ2-3; D perhaps matches TRBD1 (6 bases). The V end was cut by 4 bases, the J end by 4 bases, with 10 bases between. CDR1 and CDR2 from the germline V gene are SGHNT and YYREEE (reference sequence). The length of the CDR3 is 13 residues. This chain's CDR3 is CASSVKGADTQYF. The CDR3 DNA reads as TGTGCCAGCAGCGTCAAGGGGGCAGATACGCAGTATTTT.

The chain uses TRBV20-1 and TRBJ2-4, with 9 bases that match TRBD2. The germline V gene has CDR1 DFQATT and CDR2 SNEGSKA (reference sequence). The CDR3 is 11 amino acids. V lost 8 bases, J lost 11 bases, and 7 bases stayed unmatched. This CDR3 reads CSRPSGNLQYF. The CDR3 DNA is TGCAGTCGGCCTAGCGGGAATCTTCAGTACTTC.

The chain carries TRBV5-5 and TRBJ2-2; 8 nucleotides agree with TRBD2. CDR1 SGHKS and CDR2 YYEKEE come from the germline V gene (reference sequence). This CDR3 has 15 residues. V lost 4 bases, J lost 0 bases, and 2 bases stayed unmatched. CDR3 sequence: CASSVTSANTGELFF. CDR3 DNA sequence: TGTGCCAGCAGCGTGACTAGCGCGAACACCGGGGAGCTGTTTTTT.

The chain carries TRBV2 and TRBJ2-7; 12 bases line up with TRBD2. CDR1 SNHLY and CDR2 FYNNEI come from the germline V gene. Trimming at V came to 6 bases and at J to 4 bases, leaving 10 bases not matched to a gene. CDR3 length equals 16 residues. Here the CDR3 reads CASSELTSGGNYEQYF. The CDR3 DNA sequence: TGTGCCAGCAGCGAACTAACTAGCGGGGGGAATTACGAGCAGTACTTC.

As concerns this clone: Distinct nucleotide sequences in the sample also encode this CDR3. The J gene is TRBJ2-5, the V gene TRBV27; 7 bases line up with TRBD1. The CDR3 length is 13 residues. V gave up 2 bases and J gave up 5 bases; unmatched junction bases: 2. Germline V CDR1 and CDR2: MNHEY, SMNVEV (reference sequence). CDR3: CASSLRGLETQYF. As DNA, the CDR3 is TGTGCCAGCAGTTTAAGGGGGCTCGAGACCCAGTACTTC.

This clone was counted once. In nucleotides, the CDR3 is TGTGCCAGCAGTTACGGACAGGGTCCCTATAATTCACCCCTCCACTTT. It translates to CASSYGQGPYNSPLHF. This chain connects TRBV6-6 to TRBJ1-6, with TRBD1 matching 8 bases. The CDR3 spans 16 residues. Trimming took 2 bases from V and 2 from J; bases not matched to a gene: 2. Germline assignment: CDR1 MNHNY and CDR2 SVGAGI (reference sequence).

The chain employs TRBV6-6 and TRBJ2-1, with D unclear. Germline values: CDR1 MNHNY, CDR2 SVGAGI (reference sequence). This CDR3 has 11 amino acids. V was cut by 6 bases and J by 8 bases, with 8 bases left in between. The CDR3 reads CASSGKHEQFF. The CDR3 DNA reads TGTGCCAGCAGCGGCAAACATGAGCAGTTCTTC.

As regards this clone: Other DNA variants within this sample encode the same CDR3. This chain uses TRBV5-4 with TRBJ2-7; possibly TRBD1 for D (5 bases). Between the trimmed V and J ends, which lost 2 bases and 3 bases, there was a span of 6 bases. This CDR3 is 12 amino acids long. Per the germline V gene, CDR1 is SGHNT and CDR2 is YYREEE (reference sequence). DNA of the CDR3: TGTGCCAGCAGCTTTGACAGCTACGAGCAGTACTTC. Encoded protein: CASSFDSYEQYF.

The rearrangement links TRBV28 to TRBJ2-1; possibly TRBD2 for D (6 bases). The germline CDR1 and CDR2 sequences are MDHEN and SYDVKM. The CDR3 totals 14 residues. Trimming pared 3 bases from V and 7 bases from J, leaving 13 bases between. CDR3 residues: CASSFGGIGNEQFF. In DNA, the CDR3 is TGTGCCAGCAGTTTTGGCGGGATTGGGAATGAGCAGTTCTTC. Looking up the rest from reference TRBV28 and TRBJ2-1 gives the full variable domain: DVKVTQSSRYLVKRTGEKVFLECVQDMDHENMFWYRQDPGLGLRLIYFSYDVKMKEKGDIPEGYSVSREKKERFSLILESASTNQTSMYLCASSFGGIGNEQFFGPGTRLTVL.

V is TRBV2 and J is TRBJ1-4; D might be TRBD1 (6 bases). Trimming stripped 6 bases from V and 8 bases from J, with 13 bases between. The germline V gene has CDR1 SNHLY and CDR2 FYNNEI. The CDR3 runs to 13 residues. The CDR3 DNA reads TGTGCCAGCAGAGGGGGGTTCTACGAAAAACTGTTTTTT. This translates into CASRGGFYEKLFF.

The rearrangement joins TRBV18 to TRBJ2-1, with unresolved D. CDR1 and CDR2 (germline): KGHSH, LQKENI. V shed 2 bases and J shed 7 bases, with 9 bases lying between them. The CDR3 has 13 amino acids. CDR3 in amino acids: CASSPRTENEQFF. CDR3 nucleotide sequence: TGTGCCAGCTCACCAAGGACGGAGAATGAGCAGTTCTTC.

The chain has TRBV25-1 and TRBJ2-4, with TRBD1 matching over 10 bases. CDR3 size: 15 residues. Losses at the gene ends were 6 bases for V and 1 base for J; bases not matched to a gene: 3. Germline V lookup: CDR1 MGHDK, CDR2 SYGVNS. The CDR3 spells CASRGTGAAKNIQYF. The CDR3, as DNA: TGTGCCAGCAGAGGGACAGGGGCGGCCAAAAACATTCAGTACTTC.

This clone appeared once. This chain joins TRBV29-1 and TRBJ1-1; the match to TRBD1 covers 8 bases. J gave up 1 base and V 0 bases, and 7 bases lay outside the gene matches. CDR1 is SQVTM, CDR2 ANQGSEA, per germline. The CDR3 loop spans 16 amino acids. CDR3 sequence (DNA): TGCAGCGTTGAAGATCCGAGAGACAGGGGGAACACTGAAGCTTTCTTT. It specifies CSVEDPRDRGNTEAFF. The full variable domain, with the rest looked up from reference TRBV29-1 and TRBJ1-1, is SAVISQKPSRDICQRGTSLTIQCQVDSQVTMMFWYRQQPGQSLTLIATANQGSEATYESGFVIDKFPISRPNLTFSTLTVSNMSPEDSSIYLCSVEDPRDRGNTEAFFGQGTRLTVV.

The chain couples TRBV5-6 to TRBJ2-1; tentative D call: TRBD2 (6 bases). Between the trimmed V and J ends, which lost 0 bases and 7 bases, there was a span of 17 bases. The length of the CDR3 is 16 residues. Germline values: CDR1 SGHDT, CDR2 YYEEEE. This CDR3 reads CASSLARWDSGNEQFF. CDR3 nucleotides: TGTGCCAGCAGCTTGGCGCGATGGGACTCGGGGAATGAGCAGTTCTTC.

The chain recombines TRBV5-6 with TRBJ1-2; D might be TRBD1 (5 bases). The CDR3 extends over 15 amino acids. From germline, CDR1 is SGHDT and CDR2 YYEEEE. V was cut by 4 bases and J by 5 bases, with 18 bases left in between. CDR3 residues: CASSPLGSGAYGYTF. In DNA, the CDR3 is TGTGCCAGCAGCCCGCTTGGATCCGGGGCTTATGGCTACACCTTC.

This clone occurred once. CDR3 bases: TGTGCCAGCAGTCCCCGGGACAGGAACACTGAAGCTTTCTTT. Protein: CASSPRDRNTEAFF. This chain joins TRBV11-2 and TRBJ1-1, with TRBD1 matching 7 bases. Germline CDR1 reads SGHAT; CDR2 reads FQNNGV. Trimming cost V 6 bases and J 1 base; bases outside gene matches: 5. There are 14 residues in the CDR3. Full variable domain (rest looked up from reference TRBV11-2 and TRBJ1-1): EAGVAQSPRYKIIEKRQSVAFWCNPISGHATLYWYQQILGQGPKLLIQFQNNGVVDDSQLPKDRFSAERLKGVDSTLKIQPAKLEDSAVYLCASSPRDRNTEAFFGQGTRLTVV.

A remark on this clone: The same CDR3 is also encoded by other DNA sequences in this sample. The V and J genes are TRBV2 and TRBJ2-7; D possibly corresponds to TRBD2 (6 bases). Trimming shortened V by 6 bases and J by 0 bases, and 12 bases separated the two germline ends. This CDR3 has 14 amino acids. Germline-derived CDR1 and CDR2 are SNHLY and FYNNEI. The CDR3 DNA is TGTGCCAGCAGATTCCGGGGGAGCTCCTACGAGCAGTACTTC. Its translation: CASRFRGSSYEQYF.

In the case of this clone: Additional DNA sequences in this sample encode the identical CDR3. The chain couples TRBV28 to TRBJ2-7, with TRBD1 matching over 10 bases. Germline V lookup: CDR1 MDHEN, CDR2 SYDVKM. V trimming: 6 bases; J trimming: 3 bases; junction bases outside the gene matches: 11. This CDR3 has 16 amino acids. The CDR3 region has the DNA TGTGCCAGCAGCTTACCTGGGACAGGGGAGAACTACGAGCAGTACTTC. This sequence encodes CASSLPGTGENYEQYF.